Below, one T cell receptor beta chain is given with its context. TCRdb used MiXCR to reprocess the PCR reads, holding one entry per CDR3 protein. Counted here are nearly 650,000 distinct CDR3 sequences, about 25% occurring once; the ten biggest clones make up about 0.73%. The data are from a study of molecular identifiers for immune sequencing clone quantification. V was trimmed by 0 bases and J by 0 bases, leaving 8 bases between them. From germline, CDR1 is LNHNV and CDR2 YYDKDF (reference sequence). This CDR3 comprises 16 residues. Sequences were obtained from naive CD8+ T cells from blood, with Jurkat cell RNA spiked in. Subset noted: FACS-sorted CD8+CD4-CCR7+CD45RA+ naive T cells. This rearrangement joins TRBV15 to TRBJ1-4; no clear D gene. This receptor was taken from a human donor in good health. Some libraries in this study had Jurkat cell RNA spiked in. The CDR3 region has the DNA TGTGCCACCAGCAGAGATCACGTCGCAACTAATGAAAAACTGTTTTTT. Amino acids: CATSRDHVATNEKLFF.